This T cell receptor (beta chain) was sequenced in a study of a mutant IDH1 vaccine in newly diagnosed glioma. Study-level information: The timing of visit V12 was week 35, and that of visit V13 was week 47.

The time point is: week 35, safety follow-up. With topical imiquimod, each dose of the vaccine consisted of 300 ug of mutant IDH1 20-mer peptide. Donors had new WHO grade 3 or 4 IDH1-mutant, ATRX-lost astrocytomas. Method: immunoSEQ multiplex PCR; TCRdb's copy keeps in-frame clones and lacks some. The sample has tens of thousands of clones; 84% are singletons. For this clone: The antigen is not known.

The junction had 6 bases not matched to a gene; V was cut back by 1 base and J by 3 bases. The CDR3 covers 16 residues. Germline-derived CDR1 and CDR2 are MNHEY and SVGAGI. This sample comprised PBMCs, obtained from a glioma patient whose treatment included an IDH1 peptide vaccine. The chain carries TRBV6-5 and TRBJ2-5; TRBD2 aligns across 9 bases. This clonotype was sampled from a man younger than 35 with glioma. The CDR3 coding sequence is TGTGCCAGCAGTTACTTGGGCGGGGGGGAAAAAGAGACCCAGTACTTC. Protein sequence: CASSYLGGGEKETQYF.